Sequencing of this T cell receptor (beta chain) was carried out in a study of blood T cell repertoires in COVID-19. In the study overall: Samples of COVID-19 (acute and convalescent) were obtained from the United States, Italy and Spain. T cells, B-cell-depleted T cells, or PBMCs supplied cDNA or gDNA.

Data came from immunoSEQ multiplex PCR; TCRdb stores just in-frame clones and leaves some out. The repertoire holds roughly 220,000 clones, with 81% as singletons. The Seattle site enrolled patients during active infection and followed them longitudinally. This CDR3 has 15 residues. The V and J ends lost 5 bases and 2 bases, in that order; junction bases with no gene match: 7. The germline gives CDR1 SGHTA, CDR2 FQGNSA. The sample taken for sequencing was peripheral blood. The chain joins TRBV7-2 to TRBJ2-7; 9 bases line up with TRBD2. This clonotype was sampled from a woman over 75 with COVID-19, enrolled during active disease. The CDR3 sequence: CASSPGGGGTYEQYF. The CDR3, as DNA: TGTGCCAGCAGCCCCGGCGGGGGGGGGACCTACGAGCAGTACTTC.